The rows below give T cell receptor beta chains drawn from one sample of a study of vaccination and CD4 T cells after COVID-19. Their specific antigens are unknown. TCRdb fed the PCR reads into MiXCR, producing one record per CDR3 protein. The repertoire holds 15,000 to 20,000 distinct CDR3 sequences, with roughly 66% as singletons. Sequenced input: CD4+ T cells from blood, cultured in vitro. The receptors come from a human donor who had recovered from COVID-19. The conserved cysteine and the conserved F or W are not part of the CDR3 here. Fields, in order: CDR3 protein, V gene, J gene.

cdr3_aa: ASSLSPRGRRDTGELF
v_call: TRBV7-9
j_call: TRBJ2-2

cdr3_aa: ASKPRPGQGTYEQY
v_call: TRBV27
j_call: TRBJ2-7

cdr3_aa: SVDSGGATDTQY
v_call: TRBV29-1
j_call: TRBJ2-3

cdr3_aa: ASSSPTGITDTQY
v_call: TRBV7-2
j_call: TRBJ2-3

cdr3_aa: AISSEGDTGELF
v_call: TRBV10-3
j_call: TRBJ2-2

cdr3_aa: SVEAGANVLT
v_call: TRBV29-1
j_call: TRBJ2-6

cdr3_aa: AGRTGNGETQY
v_call: TRBV2
j_call: TRBJ2-5

cdr3_aa: SAVYGTSGIH
v_call: TRBV20-1
j_call: TRBJ2-4

cdr3_aa: ASSTPPGRGYT
v_call: TRBV19
j_call: TRBJ1-2

cdr3_aa: AWSVRGQGDSPLH
v_call: TRBV30
j_call: TRBJ1-6

cdr3_aa: ASSSTDGKSYGYT
v_call: TRBV6-5
j_call: TRBJ1-2

cdr3_aa: ASSSFRSYNEQF
v_call: TRBV11-2
j_call: TRBJ2-1

cdr3_aa: ASSFESGSQETQY
v_call: TRBV7-6
j_call: TRBJ2-5

cdr3_aa: ASIQAGANYGYT
v_call: TRBV12-3/TRBV12-4
j_call: TRBJ1-2

cdr3_aa: ASTQRVSTGELF
v_call: TRBV10-1
j_call: TRBJ2-2

cdr3_aa: ATALGSSGTRNNEQF
v_call: TRBV15
j_call: TRBJ2-1

cdr3_aa: GSREREETQY
v_call: TRBV2
j_call: TRBJ2-5

cdr3_aa: ASRAGLAELAYQETQY
v_call: TRBV6-2/TRBV6-3
j_call: TRBJ2-5

cdr3_aa: ASSPSSYEQY
v_call: TRBV6-1
j_call: TRBJ2-7

cdr3_aa: ASSLAPYRGGQPQH
v_call: TRBV12-3/TRBV12-4
j_call: TRBJ1-5

cdr3_aa: ASSNGANTIY
v_call: TRBV6-1
j_call: TRBJ1-3

cdr3_aa: ASSPRWSSYNEQF
v_call: TRBV21-1
j_call: TRBJ2-1

cdr3_aa: ASSLDQGTEAF
v_call: TRBV11-3
j_call: TRBJ1-1

cdr3_aa: ASSSLAGARNIQY
v_call: TRBV19
j_call: TRBJ2-4

cdr3_aa: ASSLEDTQY
v_call: TRBV5-1
j_call: TRBJ2-3

cdr3_aa: ASSLLGQGVGQPQH
v_call: TRBV28
j_call: TRBJ1-5

cdr3_aa: ASSLPGASGETQY
v_call: TRBV5-4
j_call: TRBJ2-5

cdr3_aa: SAWRLAGLVLGEQF
v_call: TRBV20-1
j_call: TRBJ2-1

cdr3_aa: ASSELVTNSPLH
v_call: TRBV2
j_call: TRBJ1-6

cdr3_aa: ASSFGARVTGELF
v_call: TRBV27
j_call: TRBJ2-2

cdr3_aa: ASSFQSNQPQH
v_call: TRBV12-3/TRBV12-4
j_call: TRBJ1-5

cdr3_aa: ASSNQDSQPQH
v_call: TRBV7-9
j_call: TRBJ1-5

cdr3_aa: ASSFPISYT
v_call: TRBV7-3
j_call: TRBJ1-2

cdr3_aa: ASIGTGDTGELF
v_call: TRBV27
j_call: TRBJ2-2

cdr3_aa: ASSLVGTANTALH
v_call: TRBV11-3
j_call: TRBJ1-6

cdr3_aa: ASRRPLGRSSGNTIY
v_call: TRBV6-1
j_call: TRBJ1-3

cdr3_aa: ASSSLAQETQY
v_call: TRBV7-2
j_call: TRBJ2-5

cdr3_aa: ASSLGVSPMEQY
v_call: TRBV5-1
j_call: TRBJ2-7

cdr3_aa: ASSLGRMSGEKLF
v_call: TRBV7-8
j_call: TRBJ1-4

cdr3_aa: ASSLWNTEAF
v_call: TRBV28
j_call: TRBJ1-1

cdr3_aa: ATSEGPNMDPNTEAF
v_call: TRBV15
j_call: TRBJ1-1

cdr3_aa: AVRASGDLRQF
v_call: TRBV27
j_call: TRBJ2-1

cdr3_aa: ATSTAGFNQPQH
v_call: TRBV15
j_call: TRBJ1-5

cdr3_aa: ATSHPMGLAGGKSSTDTQY
v_call: TRBV24-1
j_call: TRBJ2-3

cdr3_aa: ASSLARTGGAAF
v_call: TRBV7-8
j_call: TRBJ1-1